In this sample, the clone carrying this TCR beta chain turned up many times. Its antigen is as yet unknown. As previously described, bulk TCR libraries were made using listed TCR primers. TCRdb used MiXCR to reprocess the PCR reads, holding one entry per CDR3 protein. There are a few hundred thousand distinct CDR3 sequences in the sample; about 22% occur only once, and around 0.86% lies in the top ten. These data come from a study of molecular identifiers for immune sequencing clone quantification. Study observations and caveats: Clones above 20 RNA copies held over 97% of effector molecules, under 1% in naive cells. Identical TCR molecules that share a barcode could lead to an underestimation of highly expanded clone sizes.

The receptor's source is a human donor in good health. Some libraries in this study had Jurkat cell RNA spiked in. The sequenced sample was naive CD8+ T cells from blood, with Jurkat cell RNA spiked in. Subset defined: FACS-sorted CD8+CD4-CCR7+CD45RA+ naive T cells.

As DNA, the CDR3 is TGCGCCAGCAGCTTGGGCGGGCGTAGCTCTGGGGCCAACGTCCTGACTTTC. Translating gives CASSLGGRSSGANVLTF. This chain joins TRBV5-1 and TRBJ2-6; perhaps TRBD2 as D (5 bases). V was cut by 0 bases and J by 0 bases, with 10 bases left in between. The CDR3 contains 17 residues. CDR1 and CDR2 from the germline V gene are SGHRS and YFSETQ.